The present TCR beta chain was sequenced within a study of shared clonotypes between healthy human individuals. Study findings and constraints: With few donors, the genetic and exposure-history diversity represented was limited. Depth of sequencing was expected to influence donor clonotype sharing.

The naive CD8 population came from CD45RO-negative cells selected for CCR7, without terminally differentiated effector memory CD45RA+ cells. Everyone who donated was a Caucasian adult who lived in Nashville, Tennessee. As regards this clone: Its antigen is still unknown.

How the authors handled the data: ImmunoSEQ output held junction-only sequences without quality scores, so filtering differed. Some clones are missing from TCRdb's copy, which holds only in-frame ones; the method was immunoSEQ multiplex PCR. V and J calls and clone size are those listed in that table; D and trimming were worked out from the DNA. The table lists under 2,000,000 clones, less than 95% of them singletons. The specimen was naive CD8+ T cells sorted from blood. The origin of this receptor is a man aged 18 to 29 in good health.

In DNA form, the CDR3 reads TGTGCCAGCAGCTTGGGAATTTTCTATAATTCACCCCTCCACTTT. Translation gives CASSLGIFYNSPLHF. This rearrangement joins TRBV11-2 to TRBJ1-6; D is undetermined. Trimming removed 3 bases from V and 3 bases from J, with 9 bases in between. Germline V gene sequence: CDR1 SGHAT, CDR2 FQNNGV. This CDR3 is 15 amino acids long.